A single sample is the source of the 5 T cell receptor beta chains below, sequenced in a study of cytomegalovirus exposure and HLA in healthy donors. The PCR made use of 60 Vbeta and 13 Jbeta primers. Generated by immunoSEQ multiplex PCR, the TCRdb table keeps only in-frame clones and is missing some. The sample table includes some 150,000 clones. The sequencing input was PBMCs. These receptors were taken from a middle-aged man in good health and CMV-seronegative.

The chain is built from TRBV14 and TRBJ1-4; 7 bases agree with TRBD1. The CDR3 loop spans 15 amino acids. The trim removed 1 base at V and 7 bases at J, leaving 6 bases unmatched. Germline values: CDR1 SGHDN, CDR2 FVKESK. CDR3 bases: TGTGCCAGCAGCCAAGCAATCCACAGGGGTGAAAAACTGTTTTTT. Translating it yields CASSQAIHRGEKLFF.

The rearrangement joins TRBV28 to TRBJ1-6; a weak D match, TRBD1 (6 bases). The CDR3 covers 15 residues. CDR1 and CDR2 from the germline V gene are MDHEN and SYDVKM. V was shortened by 6 bases and J by 9 bases, with 18 bases between the two germline ends. The CDR3: CASRNREGRSSPLHF. In nucleotides, the CDR3 is TGTGCCAGCAGGAACAGGGAGGGTAGGAGTTCACCCCTCCACTTT.

This sequence joins TRBV4-2 and TRBJ2-2; weak D call: TRBD1 (6 bases). This CDR3 spans 16 amino acids. V lost 4 bases and J 1 base, leaving 13 bases between the germline ends. Germline lookup yields CDR1 LGHNA and CDR2 YNFKEQ. Written as DNA, the CDR3 is TGTGCCAGCAGCCCCGAGTCAGGGGTGAACACCGGGGAGCTGTTTTTT. Translation gives CASSPESGVNTGELFF.

V usage is TRBV7-3 and J usage is TRBJ1-2; TRBD1 might be the D (6 bases). The CDR3 runs 15 residues. V was pared by 3 bases and J by 5 bases, with 16 bases between. Germline V gene lookup returns CDR1 SGHTA and CDR2 FQGTGA. CDR3 protein: CASSLDRLASYGYTF. DNA of the CDR3: TGTGCCAGCAGCTTGGACAGACTAGCTTCTTATGGCTACACCTTC. Full variable domain (missing parts from reference TRBV7-3 and TRBJ1-2): GAGVSQTPSNKVTEKGKYVELRCDPISGHTALYWYRQSLGQGPEFLIYFQGTGAADDSGLPNDRFFAVRPEGSVSTLKIQRTERGDSAVYLCASSLDRLASYGYTFGSGTRLTVV.

The chain employs TRBV6-5 and TRBJ1-2, with unresolved D. Trimming left V 0 bases short and J 5 bases short, with 16 bases between. The CDR3 consists of 16 residues. CDR1 is MNHEY and CDR2 is SVGAGI in the germline V gene. In DNA form, the CDR3 reads TGTGCCAGCAGTTACTCATCCCCCCGGGGAGGATATGGCTACACCTTC. Its translation: CASSYSSPRGGYGYTF.